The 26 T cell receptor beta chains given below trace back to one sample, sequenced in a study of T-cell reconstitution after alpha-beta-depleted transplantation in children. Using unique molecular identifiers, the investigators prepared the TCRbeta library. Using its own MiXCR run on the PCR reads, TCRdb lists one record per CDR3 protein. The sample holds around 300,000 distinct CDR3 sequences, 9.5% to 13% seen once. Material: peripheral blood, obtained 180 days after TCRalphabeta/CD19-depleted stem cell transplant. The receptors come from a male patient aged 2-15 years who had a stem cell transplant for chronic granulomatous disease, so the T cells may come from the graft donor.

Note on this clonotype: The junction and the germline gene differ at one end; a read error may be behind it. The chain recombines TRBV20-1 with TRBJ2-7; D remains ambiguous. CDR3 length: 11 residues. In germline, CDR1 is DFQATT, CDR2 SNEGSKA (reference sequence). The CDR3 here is CSAGERPPQYF. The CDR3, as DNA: TGCAGTGCTGGAGAGAGACCTCCGCAGTACTTC.

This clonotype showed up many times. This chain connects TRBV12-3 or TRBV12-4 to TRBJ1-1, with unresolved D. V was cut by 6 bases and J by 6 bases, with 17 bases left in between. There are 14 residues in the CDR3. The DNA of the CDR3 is TGTGCCAGCAGCCAGACACGGAGCAGGTCTGAAGCTTTCTTT. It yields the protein CASSQTRSRSEAFF.

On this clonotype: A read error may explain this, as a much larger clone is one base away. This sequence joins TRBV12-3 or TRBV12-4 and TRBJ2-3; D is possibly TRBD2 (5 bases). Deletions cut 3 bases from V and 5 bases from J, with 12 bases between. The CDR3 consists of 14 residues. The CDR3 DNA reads TGTGCCAGCAGTTTTAGAGAGGGCAGAGATACGCAGTATTTT. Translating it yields CASSFREGRDTQYF.

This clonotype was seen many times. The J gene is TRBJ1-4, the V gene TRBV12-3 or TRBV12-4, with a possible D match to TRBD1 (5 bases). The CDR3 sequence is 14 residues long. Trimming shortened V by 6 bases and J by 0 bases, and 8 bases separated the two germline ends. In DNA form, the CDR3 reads TGTGCCAGCAGCTCCAGGGCAACTAATGAAAAACTGTTTTTT. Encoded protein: CASSSRATNEKLFF.

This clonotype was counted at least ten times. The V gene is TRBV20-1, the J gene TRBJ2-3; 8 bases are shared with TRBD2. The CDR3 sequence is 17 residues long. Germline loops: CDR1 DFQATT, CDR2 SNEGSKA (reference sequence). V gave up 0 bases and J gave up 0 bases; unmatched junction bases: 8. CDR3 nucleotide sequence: TGCAGTGCTAGAGATTTTACGACTAGCGCTAGCACAGATACGCAGTATTTT. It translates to CSARDFTTSASTDTQYF.

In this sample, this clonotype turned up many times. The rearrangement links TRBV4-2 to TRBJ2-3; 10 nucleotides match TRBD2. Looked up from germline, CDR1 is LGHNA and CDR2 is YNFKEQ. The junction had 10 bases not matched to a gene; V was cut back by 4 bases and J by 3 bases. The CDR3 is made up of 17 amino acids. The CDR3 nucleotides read TGTGCCAGCAGCCGATTAGCGGGGGGCGAAAAAACAGATACGCAGTATTTT. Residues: CASSRLAGGEKTDTQYF.

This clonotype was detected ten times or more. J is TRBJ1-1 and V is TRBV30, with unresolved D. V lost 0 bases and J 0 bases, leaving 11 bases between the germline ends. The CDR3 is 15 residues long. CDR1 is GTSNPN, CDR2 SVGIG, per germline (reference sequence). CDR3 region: CAWSVRGPMNTEAFF. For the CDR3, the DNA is TGTGCCTGGAGTGTACGAGGTCCCATGAACACTGAAGCTTTCTTT.

The CDR3 region is CSASSGGRVEQYF. The CDR3 DNA reads TGCAGTGCTAGTTCGGGGGGGCGCGTCGAGCAGTACTTC. The rearrangement links TRBV20-1 to TRBJ2-7; TRBD2 matches at 8 bases. The CDR3 consists of 13 residues. V was clipped by 3 bases and J by 6 bases; unmatched bases: 7. From germline, CDR1 is DFQATT and CDR2 SNEGSKA (reference sequence).

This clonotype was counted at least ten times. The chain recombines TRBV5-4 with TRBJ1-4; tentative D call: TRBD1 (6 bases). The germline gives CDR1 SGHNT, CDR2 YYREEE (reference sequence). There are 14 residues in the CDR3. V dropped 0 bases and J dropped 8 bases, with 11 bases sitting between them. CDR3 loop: CASSLDQGREKLFF. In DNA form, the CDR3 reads TGTGCCAGCAGCTTGGACCAGGGGAGGGAAAAACTGTTTTTT. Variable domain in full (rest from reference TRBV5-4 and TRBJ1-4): ETGVTQSPTHLIKTRGQQVTLRCSSQSGHNTVSWYQQALGQGPQFIFQYYREEENGRGNFPPRFSGLQFPNYSSELNVNALELDDSALYLCASSLDQGREKLFFGSGTQLSVL.

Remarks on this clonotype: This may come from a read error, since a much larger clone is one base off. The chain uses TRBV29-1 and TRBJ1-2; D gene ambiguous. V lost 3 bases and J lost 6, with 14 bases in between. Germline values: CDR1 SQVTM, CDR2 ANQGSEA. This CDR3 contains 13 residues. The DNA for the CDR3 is TGCAGCGTTGAGAGTGGAGGCCCCCATGGCTACACCTTC. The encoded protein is CSVESGGPHGYTF.

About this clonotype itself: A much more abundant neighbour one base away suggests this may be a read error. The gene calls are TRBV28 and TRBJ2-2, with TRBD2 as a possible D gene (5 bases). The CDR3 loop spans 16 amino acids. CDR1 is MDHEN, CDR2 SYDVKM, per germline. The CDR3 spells CASGLPLDSYTGELFF. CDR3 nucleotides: TGTGCCAGCGGTTTACCGTTGGACTCCTACACCGGGGAGCTGTTTTTT.

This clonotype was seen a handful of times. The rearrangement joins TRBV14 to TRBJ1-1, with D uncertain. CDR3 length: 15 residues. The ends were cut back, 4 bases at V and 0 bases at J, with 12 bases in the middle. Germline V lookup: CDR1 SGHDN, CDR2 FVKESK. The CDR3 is CASSPLQLLNTEAFF. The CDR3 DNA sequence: TGTGCCAGCAGCCCACTGCAGCTATTGAACACTGAAGCTTTCTTT.

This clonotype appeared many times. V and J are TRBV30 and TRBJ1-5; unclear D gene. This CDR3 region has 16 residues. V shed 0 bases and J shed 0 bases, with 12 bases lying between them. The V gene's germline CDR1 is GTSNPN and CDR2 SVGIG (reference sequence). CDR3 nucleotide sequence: TGTGCCTGGAGTGTAAACGGAGGGTTTAGCAATCAGCCCCAGCATTTT. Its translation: CAWSVNGGFSNQPQHF.

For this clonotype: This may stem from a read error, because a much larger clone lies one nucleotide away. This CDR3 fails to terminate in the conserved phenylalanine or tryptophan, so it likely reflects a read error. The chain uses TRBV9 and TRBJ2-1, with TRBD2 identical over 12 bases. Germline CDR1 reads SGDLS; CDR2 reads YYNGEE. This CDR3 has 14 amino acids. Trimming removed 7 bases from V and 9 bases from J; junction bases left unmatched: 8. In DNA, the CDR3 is TGTGCCAGCTCCCGGACTAGCGGGGCGGGTGAGCAGTTCTCC. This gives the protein CASSRTSGAGEQFS.

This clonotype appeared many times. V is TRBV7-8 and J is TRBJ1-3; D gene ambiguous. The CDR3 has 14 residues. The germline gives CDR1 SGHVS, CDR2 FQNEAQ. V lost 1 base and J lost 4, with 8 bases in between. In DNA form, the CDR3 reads TGTGCCAGCAGCTTAGGACACGGGGGAAACACCATATATTTT. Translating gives CASSLGHGGNTIYF.

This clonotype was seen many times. CDR3 in DNA: TGTGCCAGCAGGGTTGGGGGTGAGCAGTTCTTC. It translates to CASRVGGEQFF. V gene TRBV7-6 combines with J gene TRBJ2-1; D tentatively fits TRBD1 or TRBD2 (5 bases each). The V gene lost 6 bases and the J gene lost 9 bases, with 9 bases spanning the gap. There are 11 residues in the CDR3. Germline CDR1 SGHVS, CDR2 FNYEAQ.

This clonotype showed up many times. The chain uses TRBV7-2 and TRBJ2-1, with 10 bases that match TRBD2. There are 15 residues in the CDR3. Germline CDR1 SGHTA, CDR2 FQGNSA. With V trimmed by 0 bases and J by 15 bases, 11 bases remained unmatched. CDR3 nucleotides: TGTGCCAGCAGCTTAGCGGGGGCTAGCGGGGGTGTGCCGTTCTTC. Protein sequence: CASSLAGASGGVPFF.

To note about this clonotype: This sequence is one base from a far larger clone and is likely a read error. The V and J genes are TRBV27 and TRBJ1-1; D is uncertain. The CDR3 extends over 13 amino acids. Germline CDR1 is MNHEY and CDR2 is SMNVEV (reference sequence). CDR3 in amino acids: CAGSPKGNTEAFF. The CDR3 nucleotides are TGTGCCGGCAGCCCCAAAGGGAACACTGAAGCTTTCTTT.

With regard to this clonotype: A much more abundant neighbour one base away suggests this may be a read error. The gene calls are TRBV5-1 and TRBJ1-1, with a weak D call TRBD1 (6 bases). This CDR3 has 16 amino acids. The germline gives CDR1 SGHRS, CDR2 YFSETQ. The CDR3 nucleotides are TGCGCCAGCAGCTTGTCTCCAAAGGGGGGGAACTCTGAAGCTTTCTTT. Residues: CASSLSPKGGNSEAFF.

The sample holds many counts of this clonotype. The CDR3 DNA reads TGTGCCAGTACCGTCCGGGGATACGAGCAGTACTTC. Protein: CASTVRGYEQYF. V is TRBV12-3 or TRBV12-4 and J is TRBJ2-7, with D possibly being TRBD2 (5 bases). The CDR3 length is 12 residues. V was clipped by 9 bases and J by 4 bases, with 13 bases between them.

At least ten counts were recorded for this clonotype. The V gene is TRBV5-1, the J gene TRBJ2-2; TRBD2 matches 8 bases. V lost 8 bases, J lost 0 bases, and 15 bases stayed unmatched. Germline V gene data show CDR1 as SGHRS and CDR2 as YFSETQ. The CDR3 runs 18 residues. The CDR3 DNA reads TGCGCCAGTAAGACCCTGTTAGCGGGGTTTGCGAACACCGGGGAGCTGTTTTTT. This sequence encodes CASKTLLAGFANTGELFF.

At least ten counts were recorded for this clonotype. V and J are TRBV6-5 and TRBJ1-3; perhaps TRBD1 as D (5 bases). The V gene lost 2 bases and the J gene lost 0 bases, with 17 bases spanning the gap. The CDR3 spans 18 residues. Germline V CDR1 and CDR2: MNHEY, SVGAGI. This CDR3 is CASSYPPGGVNSGNTIYF. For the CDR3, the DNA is TGTGCCAGCAGTTACCCACCCGGAGGGGTTAACTCTGGAAACACCATATATTTT.

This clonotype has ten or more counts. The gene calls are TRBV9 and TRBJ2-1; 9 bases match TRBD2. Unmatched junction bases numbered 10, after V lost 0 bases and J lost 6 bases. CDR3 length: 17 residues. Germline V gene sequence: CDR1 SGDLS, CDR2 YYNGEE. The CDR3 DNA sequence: TGTGCCAGCAGCGTAGCCCCTAGACTAGCGGTTGTCAATGAGCAGTTCTTC. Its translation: CASSVAPRLAVVNEQFF. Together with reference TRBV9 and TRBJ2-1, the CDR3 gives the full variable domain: DSGVTQTPKHLITATGQRVTLRCSPRSGDLSVYWYQQSLDQGLQFLIQYYNGEERAKGNILERFSAQQFPDLHSELNLSSLELGDSALYFCASSVAPRLAVVNEQFFGPGTRLTVL.

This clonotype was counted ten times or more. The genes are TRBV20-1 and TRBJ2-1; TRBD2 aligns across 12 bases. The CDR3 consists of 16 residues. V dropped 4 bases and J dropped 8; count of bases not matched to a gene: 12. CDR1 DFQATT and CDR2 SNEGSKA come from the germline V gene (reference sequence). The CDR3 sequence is CSANPLAGGPSYEQFF. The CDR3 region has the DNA TGCAGTGCTAATCCCCTAGCGGGAGGGCCAAGCTATGAGCAGTTCTTC.

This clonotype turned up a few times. CDR3 nucleotide sequence: TGTGCCAGCAGCAAAGGGCGTAGGGGCGGACCATCCTACAATGAGCAGTTCTTC. Encoded protein: CASSKGRRGGPSYNEQFF. The rearrangement links TRBV21-1 to TRBJ2-1; TRBD1 reflects the table's D call only, with no check against the DNA. TRBV21-1 is a pseudogene segment. There are 18 residues in the CDR3.

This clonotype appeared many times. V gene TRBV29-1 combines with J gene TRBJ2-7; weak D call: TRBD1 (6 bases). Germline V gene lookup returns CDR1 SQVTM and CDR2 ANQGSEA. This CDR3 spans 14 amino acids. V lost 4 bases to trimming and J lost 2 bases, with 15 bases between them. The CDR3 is CSVAGAGRAYEQYF. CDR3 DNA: TGCAGCGTTGCAGGGGCCGGAAGGGCCTACGAGCAGTACTTC.